This is a list of T cell receptor beta chains from one sample in a study of beta chain features in type 1 diabetes. Repertoires were generated with immunoSEQ multiplex PCR, while TCRdb's copy carries only in-frame clones and drops some. The sample lists 300,000 to 450,000 clones; 15% to 20% were seen once. Sample: naive CD4+ T cells from blood. These receptors all stem from a woman younger than 35 in good health. Both conserved end residues are part of each CDR3.

TRBV19,CASSSTGTGELFF
TRBV28,CASSMGGQGIGDGYTF
TRBV30,CASVAGETQETQYF
TRBV6-5,CASSSLGTGEETQYF
TRBV2,CASSRDSANTGELFF
TRBV5-6,CASSFTGEQYF
TRBV10-3,CATQAQDEQFF
TRBV30,CAWRGMGQGANEQYF
TRBV29-1,CSVAFGTGAINYGYTF
TRBV2,CASGQPNEKLFF
TRBV9,CASSDGTGSLGYTF
TRBV7-9,CASSFGSANTGELFF
TRBV5-1,CASTTPGIQETQYF
TRBV29-1,CSVGGQDGVGYTF
TRBV4-1,CASSQPRRGATTDTQYF
TRBV5-6,CASSPRQGRYTF
TRBV2,CASREGNTGELFF
TRBV6-1,CASRGHEQYF
TRBV27,CASSFAGADEQYF
TRBV7-9,CASSLDSPRLIQYF
TRBV29-1,CSALRSRGGYTF
TRBV10-3,CAISGGGETQYF
TRBV11-2,CASSLSGANVLTF
TRBV28,CASSSSRGSDTQYF
TRBV29-1,CSNGTGLYNEQFF
TRBV7-2,CASSLTGNTEAFF
TRBV18,CASSPRTGEETQYF
TRBV28,CASSPSGALTDTQYF
TRBV9,CASSWGQGDYGYTF
TRBV14,CASSQGTVGANVLTF
TRBV2,CASFRTDSYEQYF
TRBV30,CAWESGRTEAFF
TRBV15,CATSRGQGDPYEQYF
TRBV5-8,CASGLRVDSPLHF
TRBV7-8,CASSLARGQGHYEQYF
TRBV13,CASSPYSGRLYEQYF
TRBV18,CASSPGQEGGYTF
TRBV7-9,CASSSPGLAGGRYYNEQFF
TRBV30,CAWSAARGAFF
TRBV15,CATGEGGTGRGKTQYF
TRBV30,CACHRGQGYGYTF
TRBV5-6,CASIMNTEAFF
TRBV15,CATRLGHEQFF
TRBV5-1,CASSSEGGRDQPQHF
TRBV14,CASSPLLGRTSSYNEQFF